One sample yielded the 28 T cell receptor beta chains listed below, sequenced in a study of beta chain features in type 1 diabetes. Whole-study results and caveats: When Type 1 diabetes patients were examined, their TCRB CDR3s proved moderately but significantly shorter in all four CD4+ subsets.

These TCRs are of unknown antigen specificity. Of the isolated RNA, all was reverse transcribed, and so the sequenced material was expressed TCRB transcripts. Profiling relied on immunoSEQ multiplex PCR, and the TCRdb table lists in-frame clones only, not all of them. The sample has about 160,000 clones; 6% to 9% are singletons. The sample was central memory CD4+ T cells from blood. These receptor sequences come from a man between 18 and 29 years old with type 1 diabetes.

This clone has only a few counts. The same CDR3 also results from other DNA sequences found in this sample. The CDR3 spells CASSQDPGTDTQYF. The CDR3 bases are TGCGCCAGCAGCCAAGATCCCGGGACAGATACGCAGTATTTT. This chain links TRBV4-1 with TRBJ2-3; no clear D gene. The CDR3 spans 14 residues. V was shortened by 0 bases and J by 3 bases, with 7 bases between the two germline ends. CDR1 MGHRA and CDR2 YSYEKL come from the germline V gene.

This clone appeared a few times. The chain joins TRBV7-9 to TRBJ1-5, with 9 positions matching TRBD1. Germline V CDR1 and CDR2: SEHNR, FQNEAQ (reference sequence). The ends lost 4 bases at V and 3 bases at J; junction bases unmatched: 4. This CDR3 is 15 amino acids long. As DNA, the CDR3 is TGTGCCAGCAGCTGGGGACAGGGTCACAATCAGCCCCAGCATTTT. This sequence encodes CASSWGQGHNQPQHF.

This clone was counted between two and nine times. The chain links TRBV2 to TRBJ2-5; 8 bases are shared with TRBD1. V lost 5 bases, J lost 14 bases, and 7 bases stayed unmatched. The CDR3 has 11 amino acids. Germline CDR1 SNHLY, CDR2 FYNNEI. This CDR3 reads CASSQQGVVYF. Here the CDR3 DNA reads TGTGCCAGCAGTCAACAGGGGGTTGTCTACTTC.

The chain links TRBV18 to TRBJ2-5; TRBD1 aligns across 7 bases. From germline, CDR1 is KGHSH and CDR2 LQKENI. This CDR3 is built from 14 residues. V lost 6 bases and J lost 2; bases outside the gene matches: 6. The CDR3 loop reads CASSWDRLQETQYF. The CDR3 DNA sequence: TGTGCCAGCTCTTGGGACAGACTACAAGAGACCCAGTACTTC.

The chain combines TRBV5-1 with TRBJ1-2; D gene unclear. The CDR3 has 14 residues. CDR1 is SGHRS, CDR2 YFSETQ, per germline. V dropped 4 bases and J dropped 7 bases, with 17 bases sitting between them. The CDR3: CASSPAAGDGGYTF. CDR3 DNA: TGCGCCAGCAGCCCCGCGGCCGGCGATGGTGGCTACACCTTC. Full variable domain (outside the CDR3, taken from reference TRBV5-1 and TRBJ1-2): KAGVTQTPRYLIKTRGQQVTLSCSPISGHRSVSWYQQTPGQGLQFLFEYFSETQRNKGNFPGRFSGRQFSNSRSEMNVSTLELGDSALYLCASSPAAGDGGYTFGSGTRLTVV.

The sample holds many counts of this clone. This chain links TRBV4-3 with TRBJ2-2; the D is unclear. The germline V gene encodes CDR1 LGHNA and CDR2 YSLEER. The V end lost 0 bases, the J end lost 14 bases, and 16 bases lay between the germline ends. The CDR3 is made up of 14 amino acids. The CDR3 is CASSQEPGQRLLFF. The CDR3, as DNA: TGCGCCAGCAGCCAAGAGCCGGGTCAGCGATTACTGTTTTTT.

V gene TRBV5-4 combines with J gene TRBJ1-4, with 7 nucleotides matching TRBD1. Trimming cost V 4 bases and J 5 bases; bases outside gene matches: 8. Germline V gene data show CDR1 as SGHNT and CDR2 as YYREEE (reference sequence). The CDR3 has 15 amino acids. The CDR3, as DNA: TGTGCCAGCAGCCTCCGGACAGGCCACAATGAAAAACTGTTTTTT. Its protein is CASSLRTGHNEKLFF.

This clone was seen a few times. This rearrangement joins TRBV2 to TRBJ2-7; no definite D call. The CDR3 length is 11 residues. Germline CDR1 and CDR2: SNHLY and FYNNEI. The V end was cut by 7 bases, the J end by 2 bases, with 6 bases between. DNA of the CDR3: TGTGCCAGCATCCTTGCCTACGAGCAGTACTTC. Encoded protein: CASILAYEQYF.

The sample holds many counts of this clone. CDR3 sequence reads: CASSLWEGVTEAFF. The CDR3 DNA is TGTGCCAGCAGTTTATGGGAGGGCGTCACTGAAGCTTTCTTT. The chain links TRBV28 to TRBJ1-1; D call uncertain. This CDR3 region has 14 residues. The V end was cut by 0 bases, the J end by 4 bases, with 9 bases between. Germline assignment: CDR1 MDHEN and CDR2 SYDVKM.

This sequence joins TRBV7-9 and TRBJ2-5; no reliable D call. The V end lost 1 base, the J end lost 2 bases, and 11 bases lay between the germline ends. Germline V gene data show CDR1 as SEHNR and CDR2 as FQNEAQ (reference sequence). The CDR3 totals 15 residues. DNA of the CDR3: TGTGCCAGCAGCTTAGGGTCCCGAGGTCAAGAGACCCAGTACTTC. Protein product: CASSLGSRGQETQYF.

This clone was counted between two and nine times. CDR3 loop: CASSSRTSGSIHEQYF. DNA for the CDR3: TGTGCCAGCAGCTCGCGGACTAGCGGGAGTATCCACGAGCAGTACTTC. This chain uses TRBV7-6 with TRBJ2-7, with TRBD2 identical over 13 bases. This CDR3 is 16 amino acids long. J gave up 5 bases and V 4 bases, and 8 bases lay outside the gene matches. The germline V gene encodes CDR1 SGHVS and CDR2 FNYEAQ.

The J gene is TRBJ1-1, the V gene TRBV7-9, with TRBD1 as a possible D gene (5 bases). The CDR3 totals 14 residues. CDR1 is SEHNR, CDR2 FQNEAQ, per germline (reference sequence). With 2 bases removed from V and 5 bases from J, the gap between germline ends came to 12 bases. DNA for the CDR3: TGTGCCAGCAGCTTACTGCAGGGAGGGACTGAAGCTTTCTTT. Its translation: CASSLLQGGTEAFF.

There are a few counts of this clone. The rearrangement links TRBV5-1 to TRBJ2-7; 8 bases align to TRBD2. V lost 4 bases, J lost 6 bases, and 9 bases stayed unmatched. The CDR3 has 14 residues. Germline V gene data show CDR1 as SGHRS and CDR2 as YFSETQ. CDR3 region: CASSPGGGSPEQYF. CDR3 nucleotides: TGCGCCAGCAGCCCGGGGGGGGGCTCTCCCGAGCAGTACTTC.

About this clone: The same CDR3 arises from other DNA sequences in this sample as well. The V call is TRBV7-2, the J call TRBJ1-2; possibly TRBD1 for D (5 bases). Germline CDR1 is SGHTA and CDR2 is FQGNSA. The V end lost 1 base, the J end lost 4 bases, and 7 bases lay between the germline ends. The CDR3 totals 13 residues. CDR3 nucleotides: TGTGCCAGCAGCTTAGAAGGGGCCTATGGCTACACCTTC. Translating gives CASSLEGAYGYTF.

This clone showed up just a few times. The rearrangement joins TRBV30 to TRBJ1-5; D is perhaps TRBD1 (6 bases). Per the germline V gene, CDR1 is GTSNPN and CDR2 is SVGIG (reference sequence). CDR3 length equals 16 residues. V dropped 0 bases and J dropped 2 bases, with 14 bases sitting between them. In nucleotides, the CDR3 is TGTGCCTGGAGTGTACTGGGCAGGGGACGCAATCAGCCCCAGCATTTT. Translated: CAWSVLGRGRNQPQHF.

This clone was seen a few times. This rearrangement joins TRBV9 to TRBJ2-2; D not certain. Germline assignment: CDR1 SGDLS and CDR2 YYNGEE. The CDR3 is 14 residues long. V was clipped by 2 bases and J by 5 bases, with 10 bases between them. CDR3 loop: CASSVQDSTGELFF. The CDR3 DNA reads as TGTGCCAGCAGCGTTCAGGATTCAACCGGGGAGCTGTTTTTT.

The V and J genes are TRBV14 and TRBJ2-2; 7 bases fit TRBD1. The CDR3 extends over 15 amino acids. V lost 4 bases and J lost 6; bases outside the gene matches: 8. Per the germline V gene, CDR1 is SGHDN and CDR2 is FVKESK. The CDR3 protein is CASSPPGRGSGELFF. CDR3 bases: TGTGCCAGCAGCCCCCCGGGCAGGGGGTCCGGGGAGCTGTTTTTT.

The rearrangement uses TRBV30 and TRBJ2-5; D is uncertain. This CDR3 contains 12 residues. Germline CDR1 and CDR2: GTSNPN and SVGIG (reference sequence). The V end was cut by 0 bases, the J end by 7 bases, with 9 bases between. DNA of the CDR3: TGTGCCTGGAGTGTACTAAGTGGGACCCAGTACTTC. Translated: CAWSVLSGTQYF. Supplemented by reference TRBV30 and TRBJ2-5, the full variable domain reads SQTIHQWPATLVQPVGSPLSLECTVEGTSNPNLYWYRQAAGRGLQLLFYSVGIGQISSEVPQNLSASRPQDRQFILSSKKLLLSDSGFYLCAWSVLSGTQYFGPGTRLLVL.

The chain recombines TRBV9 with TRBJ2-1, with D possibly matching TRBD2 (6 bases). The CDR3 length is 16 residues. The germline V gene has CDR1 SGDLS and CDR2 YYNGEE. V lost 4 bases and J 10 bases, leaving 24 bases between the germline ends. The CDR3 reads CASSQGRRGGGSEQFF. CDR3 nucleotide sequence: TGTGCCAGCAGCCAAGGAAGGCGGGGTGGGGGTAGCGAGCAGTTCTTC.

This sequence joins TRBV5-4 and TRBJ2-3; D possibly corresponds to TRBD2 (5 bases). Looked up from germline, CDR1 is SGHNT and CDR2 is YYREEE (reference sequence). This CDR3 spans 14 amino acids. V lost 0 bases, J lost 1 base, and 6 bases lay in between. CDR3 amino acids: CASSLGSGTDTQYF. CDR3 in DNA: TGTGCCAGCAGCTTGGGTAGCGGCACAGATACGCAGTATTTT.

This clone was counted a few times. The chain's CDR3 is CASSSQTGMNTGELFF. CDR3 in DNA: TGCGCCAGCAGCTCCCAGACAGGGATGAACACCGGGGAGCTGTTTTTT. This chain connects TRBV5-1 to TRBJ2-2; TRBD1 matches 7 bases. Trimming took 3 bases from V and 1 from J; bases not matched to a gene: 6. The CDR3 is 16 residues long. Germline V gene lookup returns CDR1 SGHRS and CDR2 YFSETQ.

This clone was seen more than once but under ten times. The V and J genes are TRBV2 and TRBJ1-2; D is undetermined. Looked up from germline, CDR1 is SNHLY and CDR2 is FYNNEI. The CDR3 length is 14 residues. V shed 8 bases and J shed 1 base, with 14 bases lying between them. The CDR3 spells CASAWFNSNYGYTF. The CDR3 DNA reads as TGTGCCAGCGCTTGGTTTAACAGTAACTATGGCTACACCTTC. Looking up the rest from reference TRBV2 and TRBJ1-2 gives the full variable domain: EPEVTQTPSHQVTQMGQEVILRCVPISNHLYFYWYRQILGQKVEFLVSFYNNEISEKSEIFDDQFSVERPDGSNFTLKIRSTKLEDSAMYFCASAWFNSNYGYTFGSGTRLTVV.

This chain joins TRBV19 and TRBJ1-5; D not resolved. Trimming took off 5 bases at V and 3 bases at J, with 11 bases between the two ends. The CDR3 sequence is 14 residues long. Looked up from germline, CDR1 is LNHDA and CDR2 is SQIVND (reference sequence). In DNA, the CDR3 is TGTGCCAGTAGTTTCCGGGTTGACAATCAGCCCCAGCATTTT. It specifies CASSFRVDNQPQHF.

The rearrangement joins TRBV7-9 to TRBJ2-3, with a weak D call TRBD1 (6 bases). Germline V gene lookup returns CDR1 SEHNR and CDR2 FQNEAQ (reference sequence). The CDR3 has 18 residues. Trimming shortened V by 6 bases and J by 2 bases, and 24 bases separated the two germline ends. The chain's CDR3 is CASREIRDTSLDTDTQYF. The CDR3 DNA reads as TGTGCCAGCAGGGAAATTCGGGACACCTCCTTAGACACAGATACGCAGTATTTT.

This chain uses TRBV5-6 with TRBJ2-7; 10 positions agree with TRBD2. Germline V gives CDR1 SGHDT, CDR2 YYEEEE. The CDR3 contains 18 residues. With V trimmed by 4 bases and J by 7 bases, 20 bases remained unmatched. Here the CDR3 reads CASSPPGLASNRWGEQYF. Written as DNA, the CDR3 is TGTGCCAGCAGCCCACCGGGACTAGCGTCAAACCGATGGGGGGAGCAGTACTTC. Filled out from reference TRBV5-6 and TRBJ2-7, the complete variable domain reads DAGVTQSPTHLIKTRGQQVTLRCSPKSGHDTVSWYQQALGQGPQFIFQYYEEEERQRGNFPDRFSGHQFPNYSSELNVNALLLGDSALYLCASSPPGLASNRWGEQYFGPGTRLTVT.

The chain couples TRBV27 to TRBJ2-4; D is perhaps TRBD1 (6 bases). Germline loops: CDR1 MNHEY, CDR2 SMNVEV (reference sequence). Deletions cut 2 bases from V and 0 bases from J, with 11 bases between. The CDR3 length is 16 residues. Here the CDR3 reads CASSLGTGTAKNIQYF. The CDR3 coding sequence is TGTGCCAGCAGTTTAGGCACAGGGACAGCCAAAAACATTCAGTACTTC.

This clone was detected a few times. The V gene is TRBV5-1, the J gene TRBJ2-7; D may be TRBD1 (5 bases). The CDR3 has 16 amino acids. Germline values: CDR1 SGHRS, CDR2 YFSETQ. V was trimmed by 4 bases and J by 0 bases, leaving 17 bases between them. The CDR3 is CASSPLDSILSYEQYF. The CDR3 coding sequence is TGCGCCAGCAGCCCCCTAGACAGCATCCTCTCCTACGAGCAGTACTTC.

The rearrangement joins TRBV2 to TRBJ2-3; D is unclear. Per the germline V gene, CDR1 is SNHLY and CDR2 is FYNNEI. The V and J ends lost 6 bases and 4 bases respectively, with 11 bases between them. The CDR3 has 13 residues. The CDR3 loop reads CASRRFVADTQYF. The DNA of the CDR3 is TGTGCCAGCAGGCGCTTTGTGGCAGATACGCAGTATTTT.